This T cell receptor beta chain comes out of a study of CD8+ T cells in alopecia areata. About the research overall: Patients received oral tofacitinib, 5 to 10 mg twice daily, for moderate-to-severe alopecia areata. Broader study findings: Many expanded lesional clones stayed in scalp and blood while on tofacitinib. Normal skin's resident alphabeta T cells are also sequenced in scalp samples.

Reverse transcribed after extraction, RNA yielded cDNA as the sequencing template. The method was immunoSEQ multiplex PCR; TCRdb's version includes in-frame clones alone and lacks a portion of them. The table lists hundreds of thousands of clones, approximately 38% of them singletons. Noted treatment: oral pan-JAK inhibitor, 5-10 mg twice daily. Worth noting for this clone: The antigen is not known.

Sequenced here: CD4+ T cells sorted from blood, sampled at approximately week 30, from a patient treated with tofacitinib. This receptor was taken from a human donor with alopecia areata.

The CDR3 protein is CASSEGAMRTDTQYF. In DNA form, the CDR3 reads TGCGCCAGCAGTGAGGGAGCGATGCGCACAGATACGCAGTATTTT. The chain combines TRBV10-1 with TRBJ2-3; the D is unclear. Germline CDR1 and CDR2: WNHNN and SYGVQD (reference sequence). The V end was cut by 2 bases, the J end by 1 base, with 10 bases between. The CDR3 loop spans 15 amino acids.